This T cell receptor (beta chain) was sequenced for a study of patients and donors after allogeneic stem cell transplantation. Looked up from germline, CDR1 is DFQATT and CDR2 is SNEGSKA (reference sequence). This CDR3 has 13 residues. V lost 4 bases and J 11 bases, leaving 18 bases between the germline ends. TCRdb redid the calling of the RT-PCR reads with MiXCR, one entry per CDR3 protein. The sample records approximately 150,000 distinct CDR3 sequences, about 24% being singletons. This rearrangement joins TRBV20-1 to TRBJ2-1; D might be TRBD2 (6 bases). Input material: blood, either unsorted or a sorted T cell fraction (not recorded which). The origin of this receptor is a human donor who was either an allogeneic HSCT recipient or a stem cell or donor lymphocyte infusion donor (not recorded which). It is not recorded whose cells these are; they may come from a transplant donor. The CDR3 loop reads CSATGLLRGKQFF. The CDR3 nucleotides are TGCAGTGCTACGGGACTGTTAAGGGGCAAGCAGTTCTTC.